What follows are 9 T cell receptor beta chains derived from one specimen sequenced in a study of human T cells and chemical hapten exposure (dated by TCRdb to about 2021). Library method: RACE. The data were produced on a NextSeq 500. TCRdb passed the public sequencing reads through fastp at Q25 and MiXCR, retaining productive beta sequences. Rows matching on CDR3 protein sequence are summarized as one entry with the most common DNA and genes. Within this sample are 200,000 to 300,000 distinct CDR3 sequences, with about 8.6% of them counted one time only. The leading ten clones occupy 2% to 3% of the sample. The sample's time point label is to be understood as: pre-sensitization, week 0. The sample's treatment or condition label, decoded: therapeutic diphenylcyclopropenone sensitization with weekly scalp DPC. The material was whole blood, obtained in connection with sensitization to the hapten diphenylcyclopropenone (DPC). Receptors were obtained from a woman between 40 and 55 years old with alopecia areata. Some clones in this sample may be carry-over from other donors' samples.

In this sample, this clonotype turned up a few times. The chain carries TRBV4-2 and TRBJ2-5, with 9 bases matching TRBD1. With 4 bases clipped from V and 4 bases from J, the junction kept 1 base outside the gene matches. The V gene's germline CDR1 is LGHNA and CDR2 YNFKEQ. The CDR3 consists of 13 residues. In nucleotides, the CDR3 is TGTGCCAGCAGCCCGGGACAGGGAGAGACCCAGTACTTC. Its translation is CASSPGQGETQYF.

Here the CDR3 DNA reads TGTGCCAGCAGTCCCAAGAGACAGGGCAATCAGCCCCAGCATTTT. The encoded protein is CASSPKRQGNQPQHF. The chain uses TRBV6-2 or TRBV6-3 and TRBJ1-5; a weak D match, TRBD1 (6 bases). This CDR3 spans 15 amino acids. Germline V CDR1 and CDR2: MNHEY, SVGEGT. The V and J ends lost 5 bases and 2 bases respectively, with 13 bases between them.

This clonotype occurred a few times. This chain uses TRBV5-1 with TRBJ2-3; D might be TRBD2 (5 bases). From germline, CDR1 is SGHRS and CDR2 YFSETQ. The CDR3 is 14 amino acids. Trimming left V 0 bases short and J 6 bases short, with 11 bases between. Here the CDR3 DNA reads TGCGCCAGCAGCTTGGGGTCGGGAAGTGATACGCAGTATTTT. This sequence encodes CASSLGSGSDTQYF.

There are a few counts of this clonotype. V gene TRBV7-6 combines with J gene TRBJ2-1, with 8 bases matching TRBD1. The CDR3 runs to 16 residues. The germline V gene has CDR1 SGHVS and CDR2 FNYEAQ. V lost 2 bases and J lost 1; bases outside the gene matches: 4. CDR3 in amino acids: CASSLRRQGSYNEQFF. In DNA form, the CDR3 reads TGTGCCAGCAGCTTACGTCGACAGGGGTCCTACAATGAGCAGTTCTTC. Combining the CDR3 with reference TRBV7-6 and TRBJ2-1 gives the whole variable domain GAGVSQSPRYKVTKRGQDVALRCDPISGHVSLYWYRQALGQGPEFLTYFNYEAQQDKSGLPNDRFSAERPEGSISTLTIQRTEQRDSAMYRCASSLRRQGSYNEQFFGPGTRLTVL.

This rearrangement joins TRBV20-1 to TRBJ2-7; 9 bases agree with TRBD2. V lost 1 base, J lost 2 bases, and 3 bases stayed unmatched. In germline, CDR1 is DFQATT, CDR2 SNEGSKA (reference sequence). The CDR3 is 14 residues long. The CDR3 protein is CSARGGGGAYEQYF. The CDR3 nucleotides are TGCAGTGCTAGAGGCGGCGGGGGGGCCTACGAGCAGTACTTC.

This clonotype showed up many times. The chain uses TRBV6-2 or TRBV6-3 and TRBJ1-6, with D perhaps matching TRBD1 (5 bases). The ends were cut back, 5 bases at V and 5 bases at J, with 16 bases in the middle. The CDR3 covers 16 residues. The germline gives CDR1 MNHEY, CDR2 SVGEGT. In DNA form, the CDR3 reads TGTGCCAGCAGTCCAGGGTCGACAGCCAATAATTCACCCCTCCACTTT. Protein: CASSPGSTANNSPLHF.

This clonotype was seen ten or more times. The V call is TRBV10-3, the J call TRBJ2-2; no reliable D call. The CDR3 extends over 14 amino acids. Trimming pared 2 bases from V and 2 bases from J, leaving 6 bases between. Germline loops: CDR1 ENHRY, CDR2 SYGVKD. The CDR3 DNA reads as TGTGCCATCAGTGAGGGGGTTAACACCGGGGAGCTGTTTTTT. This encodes CAISEGVNTGELFF.

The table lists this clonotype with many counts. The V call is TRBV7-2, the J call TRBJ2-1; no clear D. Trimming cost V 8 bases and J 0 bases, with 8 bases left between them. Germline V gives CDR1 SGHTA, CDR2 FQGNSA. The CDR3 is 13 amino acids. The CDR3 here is CASLRSSYNEQFF. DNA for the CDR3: TGTGCCAGCCTGAGGAGCTCCTACAATGAGCAGTTCTTC.

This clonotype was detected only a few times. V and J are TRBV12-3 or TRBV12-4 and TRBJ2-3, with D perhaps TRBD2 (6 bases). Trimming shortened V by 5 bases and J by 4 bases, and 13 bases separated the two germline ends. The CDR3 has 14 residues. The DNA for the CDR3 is TGTGCCAGCAGTCTTCGGGAGATGGCAGATACGCAGTATTTT. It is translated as CASSLREMADTQYF.